The entry below describes one TCR beta chain. What it binds is unknown. The data were obtained in a study of T cell repertoires in cytomegalovirus infection. TCRdb reanalysed the reads using MiXCR and keeps one entry per CDR3 protein. Of 55,000 to 70,000 distinct CDR3 sequences in the sample, 20% to 25% are singletons; the top ten hold almost 80%. The V and J ends lost 0 bases and 4 bases respectively, with 19 bases between them. Germline CDR1 is DFQATT and CDR2 is SNEGSKA (reference sequence). This CDR3 has 16 amino acids. This receptor was obtained from a human donor in good health (CMV status not recorded). Some clones in this sample may be carry-over from other donors' samples. This sequence joins TRBV20-1 and TRBJ2-7; D might be TRBD2 (7 bases). The sequenced sample consisted of PBMCs, sequenced either directly or after in vitro stimulation (not recorded which). CDR3 protein: CSAREGGLAEIYEQYF. In DNA, the CDR3 is TGCAGTGCTAGAGAGGGGGGGCTAGCGGAGATATACGAGCAGTACTTC.